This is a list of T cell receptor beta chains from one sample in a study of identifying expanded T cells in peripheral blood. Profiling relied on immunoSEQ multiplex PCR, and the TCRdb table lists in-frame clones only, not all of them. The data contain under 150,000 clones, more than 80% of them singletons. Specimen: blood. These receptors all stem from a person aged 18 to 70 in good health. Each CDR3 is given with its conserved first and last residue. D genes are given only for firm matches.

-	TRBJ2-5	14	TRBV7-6	TGTGCCAGCAGCTTATTCAGTACGGGAGAGACCCAGTACTTC	CASSLFSTGETQYF
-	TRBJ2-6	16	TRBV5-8	TGTGCCAGCAGCTTAGGTGCTCCAGGAGGGGCCAACGTCCTGACTTTC	CASSLGAPGGANVLTF
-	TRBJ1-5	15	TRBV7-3	TGTGCCAGCATTTATCCCGGACTGACGAATCAGCCCCAGCATTTT	CASIYPGLTNQPQHF
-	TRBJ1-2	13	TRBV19	TGTGCCAGTAGCTCCACAGCTAACTATGGCTACACCTTC	CASSSTANYGYTF
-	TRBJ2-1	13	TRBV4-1	TGCGCCAGCAGCCAAGGGTCAGTCGATGAGCAGTTCTTC	CASSQGSVDEQFF
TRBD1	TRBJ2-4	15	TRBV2	TGTGCCAGCCTCGCCAGGGGACAGGGTGGGAACATTCAGTACTTC	CASLARGQGGNIQYF
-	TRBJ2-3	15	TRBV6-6	TGTGCCAGCCGACAGTACCTCTCTAGCACAGATACGCAGTATTTT	CASRQYLSSTDTQYF
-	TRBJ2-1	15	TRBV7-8	TGTGCCAGCAGCCCTGTTCGGGGGTCCTACAATGAGCAGTTCTTC	CASSPVRGSYNEQFF
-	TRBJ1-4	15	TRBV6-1	TGTGCCAGCAGTGATACCGAAGCAACTAATGAAAAACTGTTTTTT	CASSDTEATNEKLFF
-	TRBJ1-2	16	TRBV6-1	TGTGCCAGCAGTGAAGCCTACAGGGACGGGGGGGATGGCTACACCTTC	CASSEAYRDGGDGYTF
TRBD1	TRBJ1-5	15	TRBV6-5	TGTGCCAGCAGTTACGGGGACAGCTCCAATCAGCCCCAGCATTTT	CASSYGDSSNQPQHF
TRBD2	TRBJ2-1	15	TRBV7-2	TGTGCCAGCAGCTCGACTAGCTCGTCCTACAATGAGCAGTTCTTC	CASSSTSSSYNEQFF
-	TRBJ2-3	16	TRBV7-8	TGTGCCAGCAGCTTAGCTCGCCCCAGGCACACAGATACGCAGTATTTT	CASSLARPRHTDTQYF